Shown below are 15 T cell receptor beta chains from a single sample sequenced in a study of tumor-infiltrating lymphocytes in primary liver carcinoma. With a constant-region primer, TCR beta cDNA was made from approximately 510 ng of total RNA. Libraries for TCR beta were built through three nested multiplex PCR rounds, which together made up a slightly modified ARM-PCR procedure. Investigators reported that the first two PCR rounds, at 10 to 11 cycles each, used TRBV1-TRBV30 forward primers with a C-beta reverse primer. One entry per CDR3 protein results from TCRdb running MiXCR on the multiplex PCR reads. This sample has about 50,000 distinct CDR3 sequences, with about 80% found just once. Unsorted bulk tissue (roughly 17-32 mg) underwent RNA and DNA co-extraction. The sequencing input was liver tumor tissue from sampling region 5. Subset described: tumor region T5, tumor centre. These receptors were collected from a middle-aged man with primary liver carcinoma and hepatitis B virus infection.

This clonotype is labeled hyperexpanded. This rearrangement joins TRBV11-1 to TRBJ2-4; 13 bases agree with TRBD2. CDR1 is SGHAT, CDR2 FQDESV, per germline (reference sequence). The CDR3 consists of 17 residues. Trimming removed 3 bases from V and 2 bases from J; junction bases left unmatched: 4. CDR3 in amino acids: CASSFPGTSGTKNIQYF. The CDR3 DNA sequence: TGTGCCAGCAGCTTTCCCGGGACTAGCGGGACCAAAAACATTCAGTACTTC. Variable domain in full (rest from reference TRBV11-1 and TRBJ2-4): EAEVAQSPRYKITEKSQAVAFWCDPISGHATLYWYRQILGQGPELLVQFQDESVVDDSQLPKDRFSAERLKGVDSTLKIQPAELGDSAMYLCASSFPGTSGTKNIQYFGAGTRLSVL.

In the case of this clonotype: One junction end does not reproduce the germline sequence, and a read error may be involved. The chain links TRBV10-2 to TRBJ1-2, with D hard to call. Germline V gene lookup returns CDR1 WSHSY and CDR2 SAAADI. The CDR3 has 13 residues. The CDR3 protein is CASSEIVNYSYTF. The DNA of the CDR3 is TGCGCCAGCAGTGAAATCGTTAACTATAGCTACACCTTC.

For this clonotype: This may be a read error, as it is one base from a much larger clone. This sequence joins TRBV7-9 and TRBJ2-5; the D is unclear. CDR1 is SEHNR, CDR2 FQNEAQ, per germline (reference sequence). CDR3 length: 14 residues. CDR3 DNA sequence: TGTGCCAGCAGCCCCCAGGTGACGCAAGAGGCCCAGTACTTC. The encoded protein is CASSPQVTQEAQYF.

Remarks on this clonotype: One junction end does not reproduce the germline sequence, and a read error may be involved. The chain uses TRBV6-6 and TRBJ1-1, with 8 bases identical to TRBD1. Germline assignment: CDR1 MNHNY and CDR2 SVGAGI (reference sequence). The CDR3 is made up of 13 amino acids. CDR3: CASSTGGTTEALF. CDR3 bases: TGTGCTAGCAGCACAGGGGGGACTACTGAAGCTCTGTTT.

Concerning this clonotype: At one end, the junction sequence differs from germline, possibly due to a read error. V and J are TRBV10-1 and TRBJ2-2, with D perhaps matching TRBD1 (6 bases). CDR1 and CDR2 (germline): WNHNN, SYGVQD (reference sequence). The CDR3 loop spans 12 amino acids. The CDR3 bases are TGCGCCAGCAGTGAGATAAACAGGGAGCAGTTTTTT. It codes for CASSEINREQFF.

On this clonotype: One end of the junction does not line up with germline, which may come from a read error. This chain connects TRBV11-1 to TRBJ2-4, with 9 bases lining up with TRBD2. The CDR3 is 17 amino acids. CDR1 is SGHAT and CDR2 is FQDESV in the germline V gene (reference sequence). The DNA for the CDR3 is TGTGCCTGCAGCTTTCCCGGGACTAGCAGGACCAAAAGCATTCAATACTTC. This codes for CACSFPGTSRTKSIQYF.

This clonotype occurred many times. The V call is TRBV7-3, the J call TRBJ2-1; 12 nucleotides line up with TRBD2. Germline V gene sequence: CDR1 SGHTA, CDR2 FQGTGA. The CDR3 consists of 15 residues. V trimming: 4 bases; J trimming: 10 bases; junction bases outside the gene matches: 8. The CDR3, as DNA: TGTGCCAGCAGCTCCGGACTAGCGGGATGGGGGGAGCAGTTCTTC. Residues: CASSSGLAGWGEQFF.

This sequence joins TRBV19 and TRBJ1-6; 9 bases line up with TRBD1. Germline V gene lookup returns CDR1 LNHDA and CDR2 SQIVND (reference sequence). V lost 11 bases, J lost 12 bases, and 14 bases stayed unmatched. The CDR3 length is 14 residues. CDR3 protein: CASGGDRDNLPLHF. The CDR3 nucleotides are TGTGCCTCGGGCGGGGACAGGGATAATCTACCCCTCCACTTT. Full variable domain (outside the CDR3, taken from reference TRBV19 and TRBJ1-6): DGGITQSPKYLFRKEGQNVTLSCEQNLNHDAMYWYRQDPGQGLRLIYYSQIVNDFQKGDIAEGYSVSREKKESFPLTVTSAQKNPTAFYLCASGGDRDNLPLHFGNGTRLTVT.

Points on this clonotype: Relative to the germline gene, one junction end is altered; a read error may explain this. V gene TRBV12-3 or TRBV12-4 combines with J gene TRBJ2-3; the D gene is possibly TRBD1 (6 bases). This CDR3 spans 15 amino acids. The CDR3 sequence: CAGSLASWDTVTQYF. CDR3 sequence (DNA): TGTGCCGGCAGTTTAGCTAGCTGGGACACAGTTACGCAGTATTTT.

At least ten counts were recorded for this clonotype. The V and J genes are TRBV7-9 and TRBJ2-5; D perhaps matches TRBD2 (6 bases). This CDR3 spans 14 amino acids. V was clipped by 2 bases and J by 9 bases, with 16 bases between them. Germline assignment: CDR1 SEHNR and CDR2 FQNEAQ (reference sequence). The CDR3: CASSLIGTSEAQYF. For the CDR3, the DNA is TGTGCCAGCAGCTTAATAGGGACTTCCGAGGCCCAGTACTTC.

To note about this clonotype: An end of the junction differs from the germline gene, which may be a read error. J is TRBJ2-7 and V is TRBV11-1; D gene unclear. Per the germline V gene, CDR1 is SGHAT and CDR2 is FQDESV (reference sequence). The CDR3 runs to 15 residues. The CDR3 DNA reads TGTGCCAGCAGCTTAACGAGATATGGAGAATACGAACAGTACTTC. Protein: CASSLTRYGEYEQYF.

Only one count was recorded for this clonotype. This chain uses TRBV4-3 with TRBJ2-7, with unresolved D. The CDR3 length is 15 residues. From germline, CDR1 is LGHNA and CDR2 YSLEER. Trimming pared 0 bases from V and 4 bases from J, leaving 13 bases between. This chain's CDR3 is CASSQDRAGGYEQYF. The DNA of the CDR3 is TGCGCCAGCAGCCAAGATCGGGCTGGCGGTTACGAGCAGTACTTC.

The V and J genes are TRBV11-1 and TRBJ2-5, with TRBD1 matching over 7 bases. There are 15 residues in the CDR3. The V gene end was trimmed by 6 bases and the J gene end by 4 bases; junction bases not matched to a gene: 11. Per germline, CDR1 SGHAT and CDR2 FQDESV (reference sequence). CDR3 region: CASSLLGHRGETQYF. CDR3 DNA sequence: TGTGCCAGCAGTTTACTGGGCCACAGGGGAGAGACCCAGTACTTC.

Regarding this clonotype: No conserved phenylalanine or tryptophan ends this CDR3, so it is likely a read error. The chain's CDR3 is CVSSLNGDGQETQYL. The CDR3 nucleotides read TGTGTCAGCAGCTTGAATGGGGACGGCCAAGAGACCCAGTACCTC. V and J are TRBV5-4 and TRBJ2-5, with D possibly called TRBD1 or TRBD2 (5 bases each). The CDR3 loop spans 15 amino acids. Germline V CDR1 and CDR2: SGHNT, YYREEE (reference sequence).

The chain has TRBV28 and TRBJ1-5, with D uncertain. Germline lookup yields CDR1 MDHEN and CDR2 SYDVKM. The CDR3 extends over 15 amino acids. V lost 5 bases and J lost 0, with 11 bases in between. The CDR3 region is CASSRPRSSNQPQHF. The CDR3 DNA reads as TGTGCCAGCAGTAGACCCAGGAGTAGCAATCAGCCCCAGCATTTT.